This T cell receptor (beta chain) was identified during a study of T cell repertoires in ileal Crohn's disease. Study-wide findings and caveats: Clonality above 26.8% at surgery always came with endoscopic recurrence.

The CDR3 runs 13 residues. Trimming shortened V by 5 bases and J by 0 bases, and 7 bases separated the two germline ends. Germline CDR1 is MNHNS and CDR2 is SASEGT. This table comes from immunoSEQ multiplex PCR, and its TCRdb copy is limited to in-frame clones, with some not included. The sample contains some 5,900 clones, approximately 85% of which appear only once. Adults with ileal or ileocolonic Crohn's disease and an indication for resection were eligible. Points on this clone: No antigen is known for it.

Sequences were obtained from ileal tissue. The chain uses TRBV6-1 and TRBJ2-5; D is unclear. The clonotype originates from an adult with Crohn's disease. The CDR3 coding sequence is TGTGCCAGCAGTCAAGACTACCAAGAGACCCAGTACTTC. Translated, it gives CASSQDYQETQYF.